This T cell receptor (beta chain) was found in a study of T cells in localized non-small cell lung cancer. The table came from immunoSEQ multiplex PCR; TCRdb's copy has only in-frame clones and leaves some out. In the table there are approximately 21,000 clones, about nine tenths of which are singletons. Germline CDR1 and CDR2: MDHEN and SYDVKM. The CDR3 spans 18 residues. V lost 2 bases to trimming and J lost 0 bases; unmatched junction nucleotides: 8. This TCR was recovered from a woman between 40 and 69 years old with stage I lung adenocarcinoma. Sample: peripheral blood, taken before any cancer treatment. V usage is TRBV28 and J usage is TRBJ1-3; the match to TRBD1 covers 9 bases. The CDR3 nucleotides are TGTGCCAGCAGTTTAAGCCGGGGACAGGGACCCTCTGGAAACACCATATATTTT. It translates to CASSLSRGQGPSGNTIYF.